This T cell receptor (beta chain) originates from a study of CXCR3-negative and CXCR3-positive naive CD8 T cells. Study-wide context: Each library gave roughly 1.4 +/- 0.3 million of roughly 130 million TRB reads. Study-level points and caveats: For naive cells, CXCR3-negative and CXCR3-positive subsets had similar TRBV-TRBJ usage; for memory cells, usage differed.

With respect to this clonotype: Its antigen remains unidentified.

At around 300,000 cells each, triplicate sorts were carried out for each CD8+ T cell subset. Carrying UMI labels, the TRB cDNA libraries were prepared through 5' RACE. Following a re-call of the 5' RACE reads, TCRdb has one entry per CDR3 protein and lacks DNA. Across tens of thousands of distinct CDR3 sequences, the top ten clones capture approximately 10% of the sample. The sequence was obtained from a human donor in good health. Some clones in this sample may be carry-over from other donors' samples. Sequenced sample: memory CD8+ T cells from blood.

CDR3 loop: CSARDEEYQPQHF. The rearrangement links TRBV20-1 to TRBJ1-5. Germline CDR1 is DFQATT and CDR2 is SNEGSKA (reference sequence). The CDR3 has 13 amino acids.